The entry below describes one TCR beta chain. Sorting took every CD4+ cell except CD45RA+CCR7+CD95- naive cells, reaching over 95% purity. Sorting first excluded CD8+, CD14+, CD16+, CD56+, CD19+ and CD25-bright cells. Sequencing used immunoSEQ multiplex PCR; TCRdb keeps in-frame clones, though not all of them. The sample includes 25,000 to 30,000 clones, approximately 80% of them seen just once. This sample is part of a study of human CD4 T cells and Enterobacteriaceae. The receptor's source is a human donor in good health. The material sequenced was memory CD4+ T cells from blood.

The CDR3 spells CASSAIGTGGFGELFF. CDR3 DNA: TGCGCCAGCAGTGCCATCGGGACAGGGGGCTTCGGGGAGCTGTTTTTT. The chain recombines TRBV5-1 with TRBJ2-2; 12 nucleotides match TRBD1. Germline V gene sequence: CDR1 SGHRS, CDR2 YFSETQ. The junction had 9 bases not matched to a gene; V was cut back by 5 bases and J by 7 bases. The CDR3 loop spans 16 amino acids.